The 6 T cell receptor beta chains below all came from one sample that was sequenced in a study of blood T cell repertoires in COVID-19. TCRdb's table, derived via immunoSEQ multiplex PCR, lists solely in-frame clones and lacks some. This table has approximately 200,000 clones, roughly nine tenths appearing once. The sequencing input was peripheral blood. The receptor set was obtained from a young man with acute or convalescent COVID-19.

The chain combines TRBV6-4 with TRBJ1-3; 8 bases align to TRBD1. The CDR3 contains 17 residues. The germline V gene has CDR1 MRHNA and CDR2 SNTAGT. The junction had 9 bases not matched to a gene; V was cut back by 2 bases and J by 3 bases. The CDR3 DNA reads TGTGCCAGCAGTGACACGGGGGCAGGGGGCGTTGGAAACACCATATATTTT. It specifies CASSDTGAGGVGNTIYF.

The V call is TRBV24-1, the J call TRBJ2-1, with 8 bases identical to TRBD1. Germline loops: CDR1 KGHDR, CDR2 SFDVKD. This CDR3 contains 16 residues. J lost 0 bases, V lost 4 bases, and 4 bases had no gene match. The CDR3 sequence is CATSDDRGDSYNEQFF. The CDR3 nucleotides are TGTGCCACCAGTGACGACAGGGGAGACTCCTACAATGAGCAGTTCTTC.

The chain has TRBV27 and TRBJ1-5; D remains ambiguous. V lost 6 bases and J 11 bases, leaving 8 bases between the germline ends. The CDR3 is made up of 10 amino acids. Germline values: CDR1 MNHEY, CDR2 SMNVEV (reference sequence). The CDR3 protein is CASSLRSQHF. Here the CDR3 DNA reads TGTGCCAGCAGCCTTCGGTCCCAGCATTTT.

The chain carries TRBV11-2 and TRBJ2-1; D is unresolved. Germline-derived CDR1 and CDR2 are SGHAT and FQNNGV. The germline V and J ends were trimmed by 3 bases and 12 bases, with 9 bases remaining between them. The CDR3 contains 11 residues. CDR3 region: CASSFLEMQFF. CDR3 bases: TGTGCCAGCAGCTTCCTAGAAATGCAGTTCTTC.

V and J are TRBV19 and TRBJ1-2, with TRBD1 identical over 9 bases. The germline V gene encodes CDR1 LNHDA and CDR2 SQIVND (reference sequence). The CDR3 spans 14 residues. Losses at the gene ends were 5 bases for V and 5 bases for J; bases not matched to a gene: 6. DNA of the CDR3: TGTGCCAGTAGTTTAACGACAGGGGGGTATGGCTACACCTTC. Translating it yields CASSLTTGGYGYTF.

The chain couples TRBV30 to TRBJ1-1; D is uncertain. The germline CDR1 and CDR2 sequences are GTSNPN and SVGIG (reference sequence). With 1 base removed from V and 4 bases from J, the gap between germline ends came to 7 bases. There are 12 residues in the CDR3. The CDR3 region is CAWSAGATEAFF. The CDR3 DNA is TGTGCCTGGAGTGCGGGAGCCACTGAAGCTTTCTTT.